One and the same sample provided the 9 T cell receptor beta chains below, sequenced in a study of cytomegalovirus exposure and HLA in healthy donors. The data were produced by immunoSEQ multiplex PCR, yet TCRdb's version contains in-frame clones alone and is incomplete. The sample includes 200,000 or so clones, 70% to 90% seen only once; the top ten take about 3%. Input material: PBMCs. Receptor source: a young woman in good health and CMV-seronegative.

In its sample, this clone was seen once. V usage is TRBV4-3 and J usage is TRBJ2-1; 7 positions agree with TRBD1. Germline CDR1 LGHNA, CDR2 YSLEER. The junction had 15 bases not matched to a gene; V was cut back by 0 bases and J by 4 bases. The CDR3 contains 19 residues. CDR3 in DNA: TGCGCCAGCAGCCAAGATACCCCACACGGGACAGTTTATTACAATGAGCAGTTCTTC. It codes for CASSQDTPHGTVYYNEQFF.

This chain connects TRBV6-9 to TRBJ2-7; possible D gene TRBD1, 5 bases. This CDR3 spans 11 amino acids. Germline CDR1 reads MNHGY; CDR2 reads SVAAGI. The chain's CDR3 is CLLVGPHEQYF. As DNA, the CDR3 is TGTCTTTTGGTGGGGCCCCACGAGCAGTACTTC.

The chain carries TRBV13 and TRBJ2-7; a weak D match, TRBD2 (6 bases). This CDR3 is 16 amino acids long. V was trimmed by 5 bases and J by 3 bases, leaving 20 bases between them. Germline V gene sequence: CDR1 PRHDT, CDR2 FYEKMQ (reference sequence). The DNA of the CDR3 is TGTGCCAGCAGCACGTCTTCGGAGGGCCTATTCTACGAGCAGTACTTC. This codes for CASSTSSEGLFYEQYF.

The CDR3, as DNA: TGCGCCAGCAGCCTAGAAGGTCGGGACACCGGGGAGCTGTTTTTT. Residues: CASSLEGRDTGELFF. The V gene is TRBV5-1, the J gene TRBJ2-2; no clear D. Trimming shortened V by 4 bases and J by 3 bases, and 13 bases separated the two germline ends. CDR3 length: 15 amino acids. Germline CDR1 SGHRS, CDR2 YFSETQ.

The rearrangement joins TRBV4-3 to TRBJ2-7; TRBD2 matches at 9 bases. Germline V lookup: CDR1 LGHNA, CDR2 YSLEER. The CDR3 extends over 16 amino acids. The trim removed 3 bases at V and 0 bases at J, leaving 6 bases unmatched. CDR3 sequence: CASSHKTSGLSYEQYF. The CDR3 DNA is TGCGCCAGCAGCCATAAGACTAGCGGCCTCTCCTACGAGCAGTACTTC.

This rearrangement joins TRBV28 to TRBJ1-1; D not certain. Looked up from germline, CDR1 is MDHEN and CDR2 is SYDVKM. Trimming took 5 bases from V and 5 from J, leaving 15 bases between them. CDR3 size: 14 residues. The CDR3 region is CASSAGRVRTEAFF. DNA for the CDR3: TGTGCCAGCAGTGCCGGCCGGGTTAGGACTGAAGCTTTCTTT.

V gene TRBV7-6 combines with J gene TRBJ2-1, with D perhaps matching TRBD2 (6 bases). The germline CDR1 and CDR2 sequences are SGHVS and FNYEAQ. The CDR3 runs 13 residues. Trimming pared 5 bases from V and 7 bases from J, leaving 12 bases between. CDR3 protein: CASSATLANEQFF. The CDR3 bases are TGTGCCAGCAGCGCTACCCTAGCGAATGAGCAGTTCTTC.

V is TRBV7-9 and J is TRBJ1-2, with TRBD1 matching over 8 bases. CDR3 length equals 15 residues. V shed 3 bases, J shed 6 bases, and the junction held 9 bases outside the gene matches. The germline gives CDR1 SEHNR, CDR2 FQNEAQ (reference sequence). The CDR3: CASSLPGQGQNGYTF. In DNA, the CDR3 is TGTGCCAGCAGCTTGCCCGGACAGGGTCAAAATGGCTACACCTTC.

The chain uses TRBV6-5 and TRBJ1-2; 8 bases align to TRBD1. Germline CDR1 and CDR2: MNHEY and SVGAGI. This CDR3 is built from 16 residues. V lost 2 bases and J lost 0; bases outside the gene matches: 5. Written as DNA, the CDR3 is TGTGCCAGCAGTTACCTCGAACAGGGGGCTAACTATGGCTACACCTTC. It specifies CASSYLEQGANYGYTF.